The present entry profiles one TCR beta chain with its context. The antigen remains unidentified. The data stem from a study of cytomegalovirus exposure and HLA in healthy donors. 13 Jbeta primers and 60 Vbeta primers were used for the PCR. Clones were sequenced by immunoSEQ multiplex PCR, and TCRdb holds only the in-frame ones, with some missing. Here the sample spans roughly 90,000 clones, roughly 72% being singletons. Germline V gene sequence: CDR1 SGHNT, CDR2 YYREEE (reference sequence). The CDR3 is made up of 16 amino acids. Trimming left V 1 base short and J 0 bases short, with 11 bases between. Study conclusions and caveats: Across donors, presence/absence analyses took sequencing depth to be roughly uniform. In a later analysis, several top co-occurrence clusters appeared linked to parvovirus B19, influenza, CMV and Epstein-Barr virus. A later analysis showed HLA-associated TCR beta chains outstripping equally common others in clonal expansion. The study listed roughly 150 cytomegalovirus-associated TCR beta chains.

Sequenced: PBMCs. The gene calls are TRBV5-4 and TRBJ1-5; tentative D call: TRBD1 (6 bases). The sequence was collected from a man aged 25 to 40 in good health and CMV-seropositive. The CDR3, as DNA: TGTGCCAGCAGCTTGAATGCGGGGGCTAGCAATCAGCCCCAGCATTTT. It specifies CASSLNAGASNQPQHF.